This T cell receptor (beta chain) was recovered during a study of T cells in Graves' hyperthyroidism and ophthalmopathy. Study-wide results and caveats: The authors' 13 V-J model separated ophthalmopathy from stable hyperthyroidism.

Regarding this clonotype: What it recognizes is unknown.

Amplified TCR beta CDR3 regions came from RNA transcripts. Using the HTBI primer set, a first-round RT-PCR was run on the TCR CDR3. TCRdb reanalysed the multiplex PCR reads using MiXCR and keeps one entry per CDR3 protein. Here the sample spans 550,000 to 600,000 distinct CDR3 sequences, 14% being singletons. Germline CDR1 reads SQVTM; CDR2 reads ANQGSEA. This CDR3 has 14 residues. The receptor's source is a woman under 30 with Graves' ophthalmopathy. V is TRBV29-1 and J is TRBJ2-3; 10 bases align to TRBD1. The sequenced sample was blood. The CDR3 DNA sequence: TGCGGCGGGGACAGGGGCCGCTTTACAGATACGCAGTATTTT. Residues: CGGDRGRFTDTQYF.